A single sample is the source of the 9 T cell receptor beta chains below, sequenced in a study of T-cell reconstitution after alpha-beta-depleted transplantation in children. Preparation of the TCRbeta library was carried out with unique molecular identifiers. A single record per CDR3 protein comes from TCRdb applying MiXCR to the PCR reads. The profile shows 5,500 to 7,000 distinct CDR3 sequences, approximately 12% of them singletons. Sample: PBMCs, mostly from graft donor cells, taken 180 days after TCRalphabeta/CD19-depleted stem cell transplant. The receptors originated from a child under two years old who had a stem cell transplant for acute myeloid leukemia, so the T cells may come from the graft donor.

This clonotype rates as medium-sized (0.01 to 0.1%). This chain uses TRBV4-2 with TRBJ2-1; 10 bases are a match to TRBD2. After removal of 3 bases from V and 5 bases from J, the junction contained 10 bases not matched to a gene. The CDR3 spans 17 residues. Germline values: CDR1 LGHNA, CDR2 YNFKEQ. The CDR3 region is CASSHAGLAGVDNEQFF. CDR3 nucleotides: TGTGCCAGCAGCCATGCCGGTCTAGCGGGAGTCGACAATGAGCAGTTCTTC.

In its sample, this clonotype ranks as medium-sized. The chain recombines TRBV7-9 with TRBJ2-4; the match to TRBD2 covers 9 bases. Trimming cost V 3 bases and J 6 bases; bases outside gene matches: 12. The CDR3 is 17 amino acids. Germline CDR1 reads SEHNR; CDR2 reads FQNEAQ (reference sequence). CDR3 amino acids: CASSFDLAGHRGNIQYF. CDR3 nucleotide sequence: TGTGCCAGCAGCTTCGATCTAGCGGGACATCGTGGAAACATTCAGTACTTC.

This clonotype was observed at least ten times. V usage is TRBV7-9 and J usage is TRBJ2-7, with D perhaps TRBD1 or TRBD2 (5 bases each). V gave up 3 bases and J gave up 5 bases, with 11 bases separating them. This CDR3 contains 13 residues. Germline V gene sequence: CDR1 SEHNR, CDR2 FQNEAQ (reference sequence). CDR3 in DNA: TGTGCCAGCAGCTTGGACCCGGGGCACGAGCAGTACTTC. As protein: CASSLDPGHEQYF.

There are many counts of this clonotype. The gene calls are TRBV12-5 and TRBJ2-3; 11 bases align to TRBD1. The CDR3 consists of 17 residues. J was trimmed by 4 bases and V by 6 bases; bases with no gene match: 12. Germline V gene data show CDR1 as LGHNT and CDR2 as FRNRAP. The CDR3 coding sequence is TGTGCTAGTGGCTCCGGACAGGGGGCCCTTTTAGCAGATACGCAGTATTTT. It encodes CASGSGQGALLADTQYF.

This clonotype was recorded many times. This chain connects TRBV7-9 to TRBJ2-5; TRBD2 agrees at 8 bases. V was clipped by 6 bases and J by 4 bases; unmatched bases: 7. The CDR3 spans 14 residues. Germline V CDR1 and CDR2: SEHNR, FQNEAQ (reference sequence). Here the CDR3 DNA reads TGTGCCAGCAGGCCTTTTAGCGGGACAGAGACCCAGTACTTC. Protein product: CASRPFSGTETQYF.

This clonotype is categorized as medium-sized. The chain carries TRBV20-1 and TRBJ1-5; tentative D call: TRBD1 (5 bases). Trimming left V 3 bases short and J 7 bases short, with 13 bases between. The CDR3 is 13 residues long. Per the germline V gene, CDR1 is DFQATT and CDR2 is SNEGSKA (reference sequence). This CDR3 reads CSASQQVNQPQHF. The CDR3 nucleotides read TGCAGTGCTAGCCAACAGGTCAACCAGCCCCAGCATTTT.

This clonotype is medium-sized (0.01 to 0.1%) in the sample. This chain links TRBV12-3 or TRBV12-4 with TRBJ2-1; 11 nucleotides align to TRBD2. The length of the CDR3 is 15 residues. V lost 5 bases to trimming and J lost 10 bases; unmatched junction nucleotides: 10. CDR3 nucleotide sequence: TGTGCCAGCAGTACCCGACTAGCGGGGTTTGGGGAGCAGTTCTTC. Its protein is CASSTRLAGFGEQFF.

Many counts were recorded for this clonotype. J is TRBJ2-7 and V is TRBV2; D perhaps matches TRBD2 (5 bases). Germline V gene sequence: CDR1 SNHLY, CDR2 FYNNEI. V dropped 1 base and J dropped 0 bases, with 13 bases sitting between them. CDR3 length: 16 residues. The DNA of the CDR3 is TGTGCCAGCAGTGAAGGGAGGACGGCAAGCTCCTACGAGCAGTACTTC. It codes for CASSEGRTASSYEQYF.

This clonotype was found many times. V and J are TRBV5-6 and TRBJ2-2; D perhaps matches TRBD2 (6 bases). V was cut by 4 bases and J by 1 base, with 14 bases left in between. This CDR3 is built from 16 residues. The germline gives CDR1 SGHDT, CDR2 YYEEEE. The CDR3 loop reads CASSRSETRNTGELFF. The CDR3 bases are TGTGCCAGCAGCCGTTCCGAGACTAGGAACACCGGGGAGCTGTTTTTT. Combining the CDR3 with reference TRBV5-6 and TRBJ2-2 gives the whole variable domain DAGVTQSPTHLIKTRGQQVTLRCSPKSGHDTVSWYQQALGQGPQFIFQYYEEEERQRGNFPDRFSGHQFPNYSSELNVNALLLGDSALYLCASSRSETRNTGELFFGEGSRLTVL.